This T cell receptor beta chain was profiled in a study of T-cell memory formation after mild COVID-19. Whole-study findings and limits: Later expanders leaned toward CD4+, whereas clones contracting from day 15 to 85 were balanced CD4/CD8.

Looked up from germline, CDR1 is SGHRS and CDR2 is YFSETQ. CDR3 length: 14 residues. V lost 4 bases to trimming and J lost 0 bases, with 10 bases between them. This clonotype showed up just a few times. Its specificity is unknown. From the 5' RACE reads, TCRdb called clonotypes with MiXCR, one entry per CDR3 protein. The sample has 450,000 or so distinct CDR3 sequences, roughly 25% seen once. Sequenced: PBMCs or a T cell subset sorted from them (not recorded which). The TCR comes from an adult woman who had mild COVID-19 (a few samples of this study predate the infection). Cell type and time point are not known. This rearrangement joins TRBV5-1 to TRBJ1-1, with D unclear. The CDR3 loop is CASSLQDMNTEAFF. CDR3 sequence (DNA): TGCGCCAGCAGCCTCCAGGATATGAACACTGAAGCTTTCTTT.